The present entry profiles one T cell receptor (beta chain) with its context. This clone was detected once. It lacks a known antigen. The record has no base qualities; no much larger clone is one base away. TCRbeta CDR3 regions were amplified from genomic DNA using the immunoSEQ Assay, a bias-controlled multiplex PCR. In the paper's pipeline: Nucleated cell counts per sample were estimated from amplification of reference gene primers within the assay. To quantify the absolute abundance of each unique TCRbeta CDR3 rearrangement, sequence reads were collapsed and filtered. For each sample, productive Simpson clonality was calculated as the square root of Simpson's diversity index over productive rearrangements. This immuneACCESS table, as held by TCRdb, lists in-frame sequences with V and J called but not all clones. Of the missing ones, under half trace to an unresolved V gene in checked studies; the others have no known cause. V, J and clone size derive from that table, while D and trimming were established from the DNA sequence. This sample comprises approximately 150,000 clones, roughly 84% of them detected only once. The ten largest clones capture less than 9% of the sample.

Based on the germline V gene (reference sequence), the CDR1 and CDR2 sequences are LNHDA and SQIVND. Trimming removed 5 bases from V and 3 bases from J, leaving 19 bases between the germline ends. Including cysteine and phenylalanine, the CDR3 has 16 amino acids. Of all the DNA, just the CDR3 is kept, 48 bases in frame from base 1. The sample belongs to a study of blood T cell repertoires in COVID-19 (dated by TCRdb to 2019 to 2021). About the investigation overall: Samples covering the acute and convalescent phases of COVID-19 were provided by collaborators in the United States, Italy and Spain. The material from the prospective study consisted of cDNA or gDNA derived from T cells, B-cell-depleted T cells, or PBMCs. The dataset comprised deeply sampled blood TCRbeta repertoires from subjects exposed to, actively infected with, or recovered from COVID-19. The repertoires were released in a freely available public database meant as a resource for research on the immune response to SARS-CoV-2. Samples came from the ongoing ImmuneRACE study (first 160 participants) plus 1,254 subjects from 6 global collaborators. Nearly every sample came with metadata listing a de-identified subject ID, COVID-19 status, age in years and sex. Where available, HLA class I and class II types were obtained from metadata supplied by the sample provider rather than from assay-based typing. On the study overall, not on this receptor specifically: Clinical and demographic metadata were provided uncurated, with the amount varying by source and participant.

In Seattle, one collaborating source enrolled patients while the infection was active and tracked those patients longitudinally over the course of disease. Whole blood was collected in K2EDTA tubes by collaborating institutions according to the institutions' own protocols. Collaborator samples were shipped for TCRbeta analysis as frozen whole blood, isolated PBMCs, or DNA extracted from either sample type. The rearrangement combines TRBV19 with TRBJ1-1, with a weak D call of TRBD1 (6 bases match). The receptor was isolated from a man aged 25-45 years with COVID-19, enrolled during active disease. Sequencing was done on a sample of peripheral blood. The CDR3 protein sequence reads: CASSLRTAGVDTEAFF. Read as DNA, the sequence is TGTGCCAGTAGTCTCCGGACAGCCGGCGTGGACACTGAAGCTTTCTTT.